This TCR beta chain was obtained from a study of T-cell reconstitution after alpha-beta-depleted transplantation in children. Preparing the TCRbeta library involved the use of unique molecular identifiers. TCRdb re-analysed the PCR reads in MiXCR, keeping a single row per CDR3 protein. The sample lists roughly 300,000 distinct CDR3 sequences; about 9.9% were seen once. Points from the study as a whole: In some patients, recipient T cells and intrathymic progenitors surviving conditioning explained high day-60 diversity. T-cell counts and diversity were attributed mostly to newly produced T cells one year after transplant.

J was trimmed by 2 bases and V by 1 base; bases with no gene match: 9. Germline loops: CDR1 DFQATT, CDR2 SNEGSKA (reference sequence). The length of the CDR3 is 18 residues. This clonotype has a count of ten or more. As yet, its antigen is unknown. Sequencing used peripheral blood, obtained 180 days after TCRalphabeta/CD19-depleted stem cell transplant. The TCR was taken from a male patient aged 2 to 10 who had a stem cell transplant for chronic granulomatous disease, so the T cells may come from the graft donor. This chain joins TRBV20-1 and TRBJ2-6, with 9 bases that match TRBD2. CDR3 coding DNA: TGCAGTGCTAGAGCCGGGGTTAGCGGGAGAACTGGGGCCAACGTCCTGACTTTC. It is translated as CSARAGVSGRTGANVLTF.